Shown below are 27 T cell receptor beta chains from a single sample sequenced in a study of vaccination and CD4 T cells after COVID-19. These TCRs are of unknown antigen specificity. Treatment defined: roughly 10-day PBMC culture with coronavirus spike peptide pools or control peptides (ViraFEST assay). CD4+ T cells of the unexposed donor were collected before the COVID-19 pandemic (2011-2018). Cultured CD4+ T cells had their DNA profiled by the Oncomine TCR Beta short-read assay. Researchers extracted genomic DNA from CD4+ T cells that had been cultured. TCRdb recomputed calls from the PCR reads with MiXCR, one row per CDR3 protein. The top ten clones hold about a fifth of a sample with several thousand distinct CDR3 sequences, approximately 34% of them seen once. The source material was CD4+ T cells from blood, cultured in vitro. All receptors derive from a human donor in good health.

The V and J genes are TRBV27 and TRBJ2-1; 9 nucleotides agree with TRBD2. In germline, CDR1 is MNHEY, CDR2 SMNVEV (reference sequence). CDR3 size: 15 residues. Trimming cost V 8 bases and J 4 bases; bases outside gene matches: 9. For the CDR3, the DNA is TGTGCCAGCTGTCCAGCGGGAGGCCCTTACAATGAGCAGTTCTTC. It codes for CASCPAGGPYNEQFF.

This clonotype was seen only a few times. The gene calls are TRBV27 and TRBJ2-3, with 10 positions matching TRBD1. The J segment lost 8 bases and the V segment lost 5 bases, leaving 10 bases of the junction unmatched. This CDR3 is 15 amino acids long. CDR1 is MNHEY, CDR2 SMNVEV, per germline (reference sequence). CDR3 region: CASSRDRGPVGTQYF. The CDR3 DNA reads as TGTGCCAGCAGTCGGGACAGGGGACCTGTTGGTACGCAGTATTTT.

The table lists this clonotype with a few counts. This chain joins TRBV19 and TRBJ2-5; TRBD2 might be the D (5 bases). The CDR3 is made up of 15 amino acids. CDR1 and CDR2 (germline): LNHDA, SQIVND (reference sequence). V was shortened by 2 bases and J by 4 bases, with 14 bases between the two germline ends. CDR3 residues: CASSIRAGDRETQYF. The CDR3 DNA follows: TGTGCCAGTAGTATAAGGGCCGGGGATCGAGAGACCCAGTACTTC.

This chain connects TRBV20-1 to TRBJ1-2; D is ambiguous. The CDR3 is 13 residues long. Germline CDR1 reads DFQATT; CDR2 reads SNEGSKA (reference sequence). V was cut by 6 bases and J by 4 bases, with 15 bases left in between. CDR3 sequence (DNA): TGCAGTGCGGATCCGGGTGCCGGCTATGGCTACACCTTC. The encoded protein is CSADPGAGYGYTF.

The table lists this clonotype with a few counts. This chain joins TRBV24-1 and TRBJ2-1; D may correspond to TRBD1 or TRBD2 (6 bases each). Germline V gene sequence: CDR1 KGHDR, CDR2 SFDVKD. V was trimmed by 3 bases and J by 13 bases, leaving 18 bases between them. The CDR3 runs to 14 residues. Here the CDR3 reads CATSDRGRQGSQFF. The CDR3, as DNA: TGTGCCACCAGTGATCGGGGGCGCCAGGGAAGTCAGTTCTTC.

CDR3 nucleotide sequence: TGTGCCAGCAGCCTGGGGGCCCCAGGGAACACCGGGGAGCTGTTTTTT. The encoded protein is CASSLGAPGNTGELFF. V and J are TRBV7-9 and TRBJ2-2, with a possible D match to TRBD1 (6 bases). The CDR3 totals 16 residues. Germline assignment: CDR1 SEHNR and CDR2 FQNEAQ (reference sequence). The V end was cut by 5 bases, the J end by 1 base, with 14 bases between. The whole variable domain, filled in from reference TRBV7-9 and TRBJ2-2, reads DTGVSQNPRHKITKRGQNVTFRCDPISEHNRLYWYRQTLGQGPEFLTYFQNEAQLEKSRLLSDRFSAERPKGSFSTLEIQRTEQGDSAMYLCASSLGAPGNTGELFFGEGSRLTVL.

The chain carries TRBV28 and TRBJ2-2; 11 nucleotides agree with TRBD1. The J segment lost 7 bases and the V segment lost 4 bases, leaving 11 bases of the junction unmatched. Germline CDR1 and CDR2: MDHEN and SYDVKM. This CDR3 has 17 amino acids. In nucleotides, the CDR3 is TGTGCCAGCAGTTCCGGGACAGGGGGTCCGTGGGGCGGGGAGCTGTTTTTT. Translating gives CASSSGTGGPWGGELFF. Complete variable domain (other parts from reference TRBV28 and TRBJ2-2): DVKVTQSSRYLVKRTGEKVFLECVQDMDHENMFWYRQDPGLGLRLIYFSYDVKMKEKGDIPEGYSVSREKKERFSLILESASTNQTSMYLCASSSGTGGPWGGELFFGEGSRLTVL.

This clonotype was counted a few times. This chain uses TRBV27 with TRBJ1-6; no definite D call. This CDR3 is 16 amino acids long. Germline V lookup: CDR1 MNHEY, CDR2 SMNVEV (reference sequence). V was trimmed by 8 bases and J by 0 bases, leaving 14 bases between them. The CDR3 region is CASLRFSSSYNSPLHF. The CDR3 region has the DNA TGTGCCAGCCTACGTTTTTCGAGCTCCTATAATTCACCCCTCCACTTT.

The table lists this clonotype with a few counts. The CDR3 DNA reads TGTGCCAGCAGAACGCTTGTGGAGACCCAGTACTTC. This codes for CASRTLVETQYF. The chain has TRBV6-2 or TRBV6-3 and TRBJ2-5, with D unclear. The length of the CDR3 is 12 residues. Germline V gene sequence: CDR1 MNHEY, CDR2 SVGEGT. Between the trimmed V and J ends, which lost 6 bases and 5 bases, there was a span of 10 bases.

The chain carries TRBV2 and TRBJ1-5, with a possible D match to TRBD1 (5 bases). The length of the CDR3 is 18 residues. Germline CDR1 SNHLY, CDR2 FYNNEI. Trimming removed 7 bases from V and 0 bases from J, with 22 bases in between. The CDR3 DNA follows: TGTGCCAGCACCTCTGCTCCGGGACCCCCGTATAGCAATCAGCCCCAGCATTTT. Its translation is CASTSAPGPPYSNQPQHF.

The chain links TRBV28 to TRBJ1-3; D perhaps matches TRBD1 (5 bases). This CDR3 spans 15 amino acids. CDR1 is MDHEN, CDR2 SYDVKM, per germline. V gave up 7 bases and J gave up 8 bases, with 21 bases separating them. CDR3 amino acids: CASTRTGYLRDTIYF. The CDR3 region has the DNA TGTGCCAGCACTCGTACAGGTTATTTGAGAGACACCATATATTTT.

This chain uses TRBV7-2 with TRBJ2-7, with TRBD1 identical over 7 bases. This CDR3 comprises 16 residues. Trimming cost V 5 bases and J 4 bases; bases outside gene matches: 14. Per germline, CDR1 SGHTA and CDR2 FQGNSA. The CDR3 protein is CASSLLPGTASYEQYF. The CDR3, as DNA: TGTGCCAGCAGCCTCTTACCCGGGACAGCTTCATACGAGCAGTACTTC.

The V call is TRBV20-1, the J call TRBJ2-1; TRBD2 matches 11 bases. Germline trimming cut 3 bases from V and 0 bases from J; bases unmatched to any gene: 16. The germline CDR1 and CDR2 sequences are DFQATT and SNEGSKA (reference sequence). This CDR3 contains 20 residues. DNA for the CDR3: TGCAGTGCTAGGGATTGGGGACGGACTAGCGGGCATAGCTCCTACAATGAGCAGTTCTTC. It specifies CSARDWGRTSGHSSYNEQFF.

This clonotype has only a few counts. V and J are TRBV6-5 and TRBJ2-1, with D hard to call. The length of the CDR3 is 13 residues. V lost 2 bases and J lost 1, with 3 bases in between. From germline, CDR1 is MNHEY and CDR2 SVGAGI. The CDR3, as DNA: TGTGCCAGCAGTTACGAATCCTACAATGAGCAGTTCTTC. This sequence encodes CASSYESYNEQFF.

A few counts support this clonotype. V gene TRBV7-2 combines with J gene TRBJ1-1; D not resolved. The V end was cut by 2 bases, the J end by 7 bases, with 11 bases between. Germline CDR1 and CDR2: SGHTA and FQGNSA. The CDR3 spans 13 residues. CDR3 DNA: TGTGCCAGCAGCTTAAGGCAAGGGAGTGAAGCTTTCTTT. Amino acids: CASSLRQGSEAFF.

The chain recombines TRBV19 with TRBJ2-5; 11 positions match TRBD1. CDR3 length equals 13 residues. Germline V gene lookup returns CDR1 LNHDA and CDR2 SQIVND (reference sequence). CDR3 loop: CASTDRGPETQYF. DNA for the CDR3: TGTGCTTCCACGGACAGGGGGCCAGAGACCCAGTACTTC.

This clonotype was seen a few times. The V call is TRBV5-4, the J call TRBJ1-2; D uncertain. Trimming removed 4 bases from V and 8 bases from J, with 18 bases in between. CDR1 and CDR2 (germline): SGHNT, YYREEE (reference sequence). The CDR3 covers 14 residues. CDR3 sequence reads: CASSQEGGVTGYTF. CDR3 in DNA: TGTGCCAGCAGCCAAGAGGGTGGGGTTACGGGCTACACCTTC.

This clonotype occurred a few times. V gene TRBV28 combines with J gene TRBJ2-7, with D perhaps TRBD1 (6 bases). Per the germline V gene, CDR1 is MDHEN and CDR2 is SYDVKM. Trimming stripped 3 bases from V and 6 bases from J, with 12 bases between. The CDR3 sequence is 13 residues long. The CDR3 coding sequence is TGTGCCAGCAGTTTCAGGGGCTCGGCCGAGCAGTACTTC. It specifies CASSFRGSAEQYF.

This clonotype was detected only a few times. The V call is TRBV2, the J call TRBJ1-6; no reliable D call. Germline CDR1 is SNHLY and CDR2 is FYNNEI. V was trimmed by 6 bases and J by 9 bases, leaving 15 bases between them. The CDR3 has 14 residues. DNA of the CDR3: TGTGCCAGCAGACCCTTGGGGTCATCTTCACCCCTCCACTTT. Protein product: CASRPLGSSSPLHF. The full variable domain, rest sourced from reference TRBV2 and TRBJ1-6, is EPEVTQTPSHQVTQMGQEVILRCVPISNHLYFYWYRQILGQKVEFLVSFYNNEISEKSEIFDDQFSVERPDGSNFTLKIRSTKLEDSAMYFCASRPLGSSSPLHFGNGTRLTVT.

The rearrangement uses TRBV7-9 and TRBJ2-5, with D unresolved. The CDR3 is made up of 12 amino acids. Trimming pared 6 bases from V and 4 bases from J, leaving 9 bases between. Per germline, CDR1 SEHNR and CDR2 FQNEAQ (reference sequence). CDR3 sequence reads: CASSPIAETQYF. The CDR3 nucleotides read TGTGCCAGCAGTCCTATCGCAGAGACCCAGTACTTC.

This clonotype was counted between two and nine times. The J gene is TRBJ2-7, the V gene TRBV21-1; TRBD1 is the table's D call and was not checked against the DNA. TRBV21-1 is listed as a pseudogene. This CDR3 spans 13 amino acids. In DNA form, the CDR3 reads TGTGCCCCCTTGGGGGAAGGTCGGTACGAGCAGTACTTC. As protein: CAPLGEGRYEQYF.

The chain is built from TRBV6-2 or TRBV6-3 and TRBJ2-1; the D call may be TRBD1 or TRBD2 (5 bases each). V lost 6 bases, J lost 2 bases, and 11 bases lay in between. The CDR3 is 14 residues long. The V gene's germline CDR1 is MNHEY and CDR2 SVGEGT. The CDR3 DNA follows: TGTGCCAGCAGCCCCCGGGGACCCTACAATGAGCAGTTCTTC. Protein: CASSPRGPYNEQFF.

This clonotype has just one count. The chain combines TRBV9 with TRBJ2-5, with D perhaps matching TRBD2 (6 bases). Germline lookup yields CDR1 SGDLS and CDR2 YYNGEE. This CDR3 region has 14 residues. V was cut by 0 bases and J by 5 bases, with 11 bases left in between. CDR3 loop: CASSVGQAGETQYF. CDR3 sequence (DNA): TGTGCCAGCAGCGTAGGTCAGGCGGGGGAGACCCAGTACTTC.

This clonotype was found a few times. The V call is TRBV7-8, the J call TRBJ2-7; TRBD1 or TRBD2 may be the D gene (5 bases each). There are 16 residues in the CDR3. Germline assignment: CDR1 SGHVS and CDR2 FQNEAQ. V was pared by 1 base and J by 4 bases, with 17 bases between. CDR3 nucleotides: TGTGCCAGCAGCTTAGTTGCCGGGGACGTCCCTTACGAGCAGTACTTC. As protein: CASSLVAGDVPYEQYF.

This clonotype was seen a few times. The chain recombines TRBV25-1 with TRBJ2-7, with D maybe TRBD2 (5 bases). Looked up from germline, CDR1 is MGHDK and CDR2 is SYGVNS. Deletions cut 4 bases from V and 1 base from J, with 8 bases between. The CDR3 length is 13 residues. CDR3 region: CASSVTGSYEQYF. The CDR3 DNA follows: TGTGCCAGCAGTGTTACGGGATCCTACGAGCAGTACTTC.

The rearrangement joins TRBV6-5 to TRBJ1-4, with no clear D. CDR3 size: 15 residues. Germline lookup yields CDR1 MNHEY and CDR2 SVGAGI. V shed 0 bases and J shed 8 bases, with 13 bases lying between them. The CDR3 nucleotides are TGTGCCAGCAGTTACTCGAACGGGGTAGGAGAAAAACTGTTTTTT. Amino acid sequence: CASSYSNGVGEKLFF.

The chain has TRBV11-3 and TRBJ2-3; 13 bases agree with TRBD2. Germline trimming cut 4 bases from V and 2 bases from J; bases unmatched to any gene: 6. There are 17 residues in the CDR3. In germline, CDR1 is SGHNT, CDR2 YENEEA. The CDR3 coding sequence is TGTGCCAGCAGCTCGACTAGCGGGAGGAACCCCACAGATACGCAGTATTTT. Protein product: CASSSTSGRNPTDTQYF.